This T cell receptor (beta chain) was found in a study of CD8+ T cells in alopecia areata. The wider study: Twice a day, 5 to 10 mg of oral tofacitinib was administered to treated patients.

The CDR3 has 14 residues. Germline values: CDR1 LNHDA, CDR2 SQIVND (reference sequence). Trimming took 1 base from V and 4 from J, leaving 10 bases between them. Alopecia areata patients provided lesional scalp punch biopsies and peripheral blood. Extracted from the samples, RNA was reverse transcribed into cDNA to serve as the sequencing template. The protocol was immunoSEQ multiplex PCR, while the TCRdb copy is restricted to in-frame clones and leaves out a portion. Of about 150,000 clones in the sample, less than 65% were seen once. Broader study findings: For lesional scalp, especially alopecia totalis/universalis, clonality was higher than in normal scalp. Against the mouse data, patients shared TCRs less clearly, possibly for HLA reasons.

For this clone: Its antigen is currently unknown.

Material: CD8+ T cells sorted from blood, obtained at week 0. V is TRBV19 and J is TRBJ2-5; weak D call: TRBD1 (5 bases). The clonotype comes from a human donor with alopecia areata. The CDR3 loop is CASSIVPGIETQYF. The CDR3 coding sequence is TGTGCCAGTAGTATAGTGCCAGGGATAGAGACCCAGTACTTC.